This T cell receptor beta chain was obtained from a study of identical twins. Each CDR3 protein gets one entry after TCRdb re-called the 5' RACE reads with MiXCR. The profile shows about 300,000 distinct CDR3 sequences, 12% of them singletons. The CDR3 runs 15 residues. The J segment lost 4 bases and the V segment lost 7 bases, leaving 7 bases of the junction unmatched. Germline V gives CDR1 SQVTM, CDR2 ANQGSEA. Donors uniformly comprised healthy Caucasians. The data were also submitted as part of a second study, on yellow fever vaccine responses in identical twins.

The chain employs TRBV29-1 and TRBJ2-1, with 13 bases lining up with TRBD2. The sequenced sample was CD8+ T cells sorted from blood. This TCR came from a woman aged 18-29 years in good health. CDR3 coding DNA: TGCAGCGGCGAGGGACTAGCGGGAAGGTACAATGAGCAGTTCTTC. It yields the protein CSGEGLAGRYNEQFF.